What follows is one T cell receptor (beta chain) and its context. Data came from immunoSEQ multiplex PCR; TCRdb stores just in-frame clones and leaves some out. The sample lists 110,000 or so clones, around 65% occurring once. The source of the sample is a study of shared clonotypes between healthy human individuals. The CDR3 is 15 amino acids. In germline, CDR1 is SNHLY, CDR2 FYNNEI. V was cut by 0 bases and J by 0 bases, with 8 bases left in between. The TCR comes from a woman aged 25 to 39 in good health. This chain links TRBV2 with TRBJ1-1; no clear D gene. The sample comprised memory CD8+ T cells sorted from blood. Subset reported: CD45RO+ cells pooled with CCR7-negative TemRA cells. The CDR3 sequence: CASSEAADLNTEAFF. DNA for the CDR3: TGTGCCAGCAGTGAAGCTGCCGACTTGAACACTGAAGCTTTCTTT. Together with reference TRBV2 and TRBJ1-1, the CDR3 gives the full variable domain: EPEVTQTPSHQVTQMGQEVILRCVPISNHLYFYWYRQILGQKVEFLVSFYNNEISEKSEIFDDQFSVERPDGSNFTLKIRSTKLEDSAMYFCASSEAADLNTEAFFGQGTRLTVV.